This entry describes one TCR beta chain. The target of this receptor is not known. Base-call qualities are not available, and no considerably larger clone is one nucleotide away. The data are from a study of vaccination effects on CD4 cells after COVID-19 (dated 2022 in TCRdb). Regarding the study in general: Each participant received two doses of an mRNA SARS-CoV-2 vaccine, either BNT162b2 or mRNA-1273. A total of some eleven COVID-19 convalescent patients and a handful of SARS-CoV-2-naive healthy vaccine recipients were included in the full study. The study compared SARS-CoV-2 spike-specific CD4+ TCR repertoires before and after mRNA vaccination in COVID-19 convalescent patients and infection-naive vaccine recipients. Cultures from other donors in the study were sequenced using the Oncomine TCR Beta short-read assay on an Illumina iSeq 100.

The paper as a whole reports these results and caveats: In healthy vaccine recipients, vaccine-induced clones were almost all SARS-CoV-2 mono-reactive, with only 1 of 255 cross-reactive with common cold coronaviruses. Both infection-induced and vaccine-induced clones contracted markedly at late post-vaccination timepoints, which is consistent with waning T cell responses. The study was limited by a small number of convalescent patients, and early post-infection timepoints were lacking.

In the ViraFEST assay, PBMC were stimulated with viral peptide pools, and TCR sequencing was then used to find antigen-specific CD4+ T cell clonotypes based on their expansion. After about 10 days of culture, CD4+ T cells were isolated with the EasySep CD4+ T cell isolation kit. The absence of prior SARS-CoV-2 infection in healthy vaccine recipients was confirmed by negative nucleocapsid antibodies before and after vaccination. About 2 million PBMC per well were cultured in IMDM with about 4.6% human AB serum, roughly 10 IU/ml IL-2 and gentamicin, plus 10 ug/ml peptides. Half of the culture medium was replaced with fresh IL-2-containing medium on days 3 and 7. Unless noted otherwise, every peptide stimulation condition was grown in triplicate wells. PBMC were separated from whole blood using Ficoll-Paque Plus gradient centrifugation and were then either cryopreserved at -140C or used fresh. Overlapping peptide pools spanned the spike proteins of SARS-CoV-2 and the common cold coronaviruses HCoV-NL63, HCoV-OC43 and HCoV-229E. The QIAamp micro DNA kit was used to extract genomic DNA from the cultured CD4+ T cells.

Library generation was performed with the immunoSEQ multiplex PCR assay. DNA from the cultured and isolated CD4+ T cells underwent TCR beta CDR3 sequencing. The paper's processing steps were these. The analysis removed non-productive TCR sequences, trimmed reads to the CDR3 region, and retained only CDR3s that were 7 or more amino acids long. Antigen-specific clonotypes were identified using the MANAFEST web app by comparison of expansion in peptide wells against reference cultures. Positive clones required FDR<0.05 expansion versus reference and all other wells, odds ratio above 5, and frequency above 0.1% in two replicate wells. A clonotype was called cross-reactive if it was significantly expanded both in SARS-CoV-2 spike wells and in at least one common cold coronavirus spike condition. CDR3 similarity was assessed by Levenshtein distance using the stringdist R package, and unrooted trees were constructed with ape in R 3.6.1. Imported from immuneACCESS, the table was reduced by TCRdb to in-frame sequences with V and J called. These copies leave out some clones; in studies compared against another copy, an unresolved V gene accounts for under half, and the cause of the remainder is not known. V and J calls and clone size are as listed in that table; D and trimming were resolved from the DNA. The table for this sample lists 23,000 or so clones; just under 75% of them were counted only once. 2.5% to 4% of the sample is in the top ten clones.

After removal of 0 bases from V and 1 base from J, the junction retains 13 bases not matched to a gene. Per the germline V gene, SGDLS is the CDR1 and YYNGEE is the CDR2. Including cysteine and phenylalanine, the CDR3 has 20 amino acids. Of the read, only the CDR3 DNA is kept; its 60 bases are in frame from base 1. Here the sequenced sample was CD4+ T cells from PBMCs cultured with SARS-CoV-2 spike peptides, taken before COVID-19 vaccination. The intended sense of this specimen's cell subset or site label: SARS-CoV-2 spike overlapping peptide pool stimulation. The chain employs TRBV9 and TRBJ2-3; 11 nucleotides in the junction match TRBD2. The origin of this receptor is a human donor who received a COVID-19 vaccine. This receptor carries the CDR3 CASSVGPSGGPFRGTDTQYF. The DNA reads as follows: TGTGCCAGCAGCGTAGGGCCTAGCGGGGGGCCCTTCCGTGGCACAGATACGCAGTATTTT.